Shown below are 9 T cell receptor beta chains from a single sample sequenced in a study of T cell responses to AZD1222 COVID-19 vaccine. TCRdb keeps only in-frame clones here, not all; method: immunoSEQ multiplex PCR. Of about 120,000 clones listed, 80% to 90% were seen once; the top ten hold more than 7.5%. Sequenced here: peripheral blood, sampled on day 0 of AZD1222 vaccination. The receptors derive from an adult in good health.

This clone turned up a few times. This sequence joins TRBV7-9 and TRBJ2-7; D gene unclear. V dropped 5 bases and J dropped 2 bases, with 4 bases sitting between them. CDR3 size: 11 residues. Looked up from germline, CDR1 is SEHNR and CDR2 is FQNEAQ (reference sequence). For the CDR3, the DNA is TGTGCCAGCAGCCCCGCCTACGAGCAGTACTTC. Amino acids: CASSPAYEQYF.

Worth noting for this clone: Distinct nucleotide sequences in the sample also encode this CDR3. The chain couples TRBV29-1 to TRBJ1-1; no firm D call. The CDR3 runs to 11 residues. Looked up from germline, CDR1 is SQVTM and CDR2 is ANQGSEA. Trimming removed 4 bases at V and 8 bases at J, with 11 bases between. CDR3 nucleotide sequence: TGCAGCGTTGGACAATTTGGGGAAGCTTTCTTT. Translating gives CSVGQFGEAFF.

This chain links TRBV6-5 with TRBJ1-2; D may be TRBD1 (6 bases). Germline CDR1 is MNHEY and CDR2 is SVGAGI. Trimming cost V 4 bases and J 7 bases, with 22 bases left between them. This CDR3 comprises 16 residues. The CDR3: CASSLLTGTRSSGYTF. DNA of the CDR3: TGTGCCAGCAGTTTACTCACAGGGACCCGAAGCAGTGGCTACACCTTC.

The CDR3 nucleotides read TGCGCCAGCAGCCAAGAGGGGCGGTATCAGCCCCAGCATTTT. Translation gives CASSQEGRYQPQHF. This rearrangement joins TRBV4-1 to TRBJ1-5; D may be TRBD1 (5 bases). This CDR3 has 14 residues. V gave up 0 bases and J gave up 5 bases, with 8 bases separating them. Per the germline V gene, CDR1 is MGHRA and CDR2 is YSYEKL.

The rearrangement uses TRBV7-9 and TRBJ2-7; 7 nucleotides align to TRBD1. The V segment lost 5 bases and the J segment 3 bases; nucleotides outside the gene matches: 7. The length of the CDR3 is 14 residues. Germline V CDR1 and CDR2: SEHNR, FQNEAQ (reference sequence). The CDR3 here is CASSRQGSVYEQYF. As DNA, the CDR3 is TGTGCCAGCAGCCGACAGGGTTCGGTCTACGAGCAGTACTTC.

This clone was detected a few times. The chain recombines TRBV18 with TRBJ1-1; weak D call: TRBD1 (5 bases). Germline V gene data show CDR1 as KGHSH and CDR2 as LQKENI. This CDR3 is 14 amino acids long. Trimming took 6 bases from V and 2 from J, leaving 13 bases between them. The chain's CDR3 is CASSRGEANTEAFF. The CDR3 DNA reads as TGTGCCAGCTCGCGAGGGGAGGCTAACACTGAAGCTTTCTTT.

The J gene is TRBJ2-2, the V gene TRBV12-5, with D possibly matching TRBD1 (6 bases). V was trimmed by 0 bases and J by 7 bases, leaving 15 bases between them. Looked up from germline, CDR1 is LGHNT and CDR2 is FRNRAP. The CDR3 is made up of 16 amino acids. CDR3 sequence (DNA): TGTGCTAGTGGTTTGGTGCAGGGGTCCGGTTACGGGGAGCTGTTTTTT. Amino acids: CASGLVQGSGYGELFF.

The rearrangement joins TRBV9 to TRBJ2-3; D might be TRBD2 (7 bases). Trimming stripped 0 bases from V and 1 base from J, with 12 bases between. Germline assignment: CDR1 SGDLS and CDR2 YYNGEE. The CDR3 is 16 residues long. The CDR3 DNA reads TGTGCCAGCAGCGTAGTGGAGGGGGGGGGCACAGATACGCAGTATTTT. As protein: CASSVVEGGGTDTQYF.

The genes are TRBV28 and TRBJ1-5; no definite D call. Germline V lookup: CDR1 MDHEN, CDR2 SYDVKM. With 4 bases removed from V and 8 bases from J, the gap between germline ends came to 15 bases. The CDR3 extends over 14 amino acids. The CDR3 is CASSYPGLKKPQHF. The DNA for the CDR3 is TGTGCCAGCAGTTACCCGGGTTTAAAGAAGCCCCAGCATTTT.